A selection of T cell receptor beta chains follows, all from one sample in a study of cytomegalovirus exposure and HLA in healthy donors. Using immunoSEQ multiplex PCR, the repertoire was profiled, and TCRdb retains in-frame clones only, with some absent. The data show roughly 160,000 clones, roughly 80% seen once. Input material: PBMCs. The origin of the receptors is a woman between 50 and 59 years old in good health and CMV-seronegative. The CDR3 runs from the conserved cysteine through the conserved F or W. Fields, in order: V gene, J gene, D gene, clone size, CDR3 DNA, CDR3 protein. The D gene is left open where the match is weak. Only some rows state a clone size, as once, few, many or a class for expanded clones.

TRBV2	TRBJ2-2	NA	NA	TGTGCCAGCAGCCAATGGCTCGCGAACACCGGGGAGCTGTTTTTT	CASSQWLANTGELFF
TRBV5-5	TRBJ1-2	TRBD1	NA	TGTGCCAGCGGACCGACAGGGAACTATGGCTACACCTTC	CASGPTGNYGYTF
TRBV6-5	TRBJ1-5	NA	NA	TGTGCCAAACCTCGCCGGACATATAGCAATCAGCCCCAGCATTTT	CAKPRRTYSNQPQHF
TRBV4-3	TRBJ1-1	TRBD1	NA	TGCGCCAGCAGCCAAGACGTGACAGGGCTCACTGAAGCTTTCTTT	CASSQDVTGLTEAFF
TRBV19	TRBJ1-1	NA	NA	TGTGCCAGTAGTTGGGGGCTAGGGGTGAACACTGAAGCTTTCTTT	CASSWGLGVNTEAFF
TRBV5-1	TRBJ2-7	TRBD1	NA	TGCGCCAGCAGCTGGGGGGGGACAGGGGACTCCTACGAGCAGTACTTC	CASSWGGTGDSYEQYF
TRBV30	TRBJ1-1	NA	few	TGTGCCTGGAGTGTGTCGTCGAACACTGAAGCTTTCTTT	CAWSVSSNTEAFF
TRBV5-1	TRBJ1-1	NA	NA	TGCGCCAGTAACCCGATGGGGGGGGTCAACACTGAAGCTTTCTTT	CASNPMGGVNTEAFF
TRBV5-1	TRBJ1-1	NA	NA	TGCGCCAGCAGCTTCACAGACCTGAACACTGAAGCTTTCTTT	CASSFTDLNTEAFF
TRBV18	TRBJ1-1	TRBD1	NA	TGTGCCAGCTCACCACCGGGGACAGGGGAGAACACTGAAGCTTTCTTT	CASSPPGTGENTEAFF
TRBV20-1	TRBJ2-1	NA	NA	TGCAGTGCTTCAAACAATGAGCAGTTCTTC	CSASNNEQFF
TRBV5-1	TRBJ2-7	TRBD1	NA	TGCGCCAGCAGCTTGGGACAGGGCCCCTACGAGCAGTACTTC	CASSLGQGPYEQYF
TRBV9	TRBJ2-1	NA	once	TGTGCCAGCAGCGAGGACCTGGCGGGGTACAATGAGCAGTTCTTC	CASSEDLAGYNEQFF
TRBV29-1	TRBJ2-3	TRBD2	NA	TGCAGCGTTCAGGGACTAGCGGGGGCTAACACAGATACGCAGTATTTT	CSVQGLAGANTDTQYF
TRBV27	TRBJ1-5	NA	few	TGTGCCAGCAGTTTATCCGCCGGAGCAGGGGCCAATCAGCCCCAGCATTTT	CASSLSAGAGANQPQHF
TRBV27	TRBJ1-1	TRBD1	NA	TGTGCCAGCAAAAAGACAGGGGTGAACACTGAAGCTTTCTTT	CASKKTGVNTEAFF
TRBV4-3	TRBJ2-7	TRBD1	NA	TGCGCCAGCAGCCAAGAGAACAGGGGTTTCTACGAGCAGTACTTC	CASSQENRGFYEQYF
TRBV28	TRBJ2-7	TRBD2	NA	TGTGCCAGCAGTTTAGGGCGGGGGGCCCCCTACGAGCAGTACTTC	CASSLGRGAPYEQYF
TRBV9	TRBJ2-2	NA	NA	TGTGCCAGCAGTACAACTAGCACCGGGGAGCTGTTTTTT	CASSTTSTGELFF
TRBV5-4	TRBJ2-1	TRBD1	NA	TGTGCCAGCAGCCCGGACAGGGCTAATAATGAGCAGTTCTTC	CASSPDRANNEQFF
TRBV9	TRBJ2-1	NA	NA	TGTGCCAGCAGCGTAGTAGCGGATTCTCTGTTCTTC	CASSVVADSLFF
TRBV9	TRBJ1-3	NA	NA	TGTGCCAGCAGCGCCTCGGGTATCTCTGGAAACACCATATATTTT	CASSASGISGNTIYF
TRBV10-3	TRBJ1-4	TRBD1	NA	TGTGCCATCAGTAGCGGACAGGGGCGGAGTGAAAAACTGTTTTTT	CAISSGQGRSEKLFF
TRBV2	TRBJ2-7	TRBD1	NA	TGTGCCAGCAGTCAAAACAGGGGTACCTACGAGCAGTACTTC	CASSQNRGTYEQYF
TRBV30	TRBJ1-2	TRBD1	NA	TGTGCCTGGAGCGAAATCGGGACAGGGAGGAACGCCTTC	CAWSEIGTGRNAF
TRBV7-9	TRBJ2-7	NA	NA	TGTGCCAGCAGCCCCTCGTCGGTAGCCTCGGACTACGAGCAGTACTTC	CASSPSSVASDYEQYF
TRBV7-3	TRBJ2-7	NA	few	TGTGCCAGCAGCGTAGGGGGGACAGTCGGTGCGTACTTC	CASSVGGTVGAYF
TRBV7-9	TRBJ2-3	NA	NA	TGTGCCAGCAGCTTAGTCGAGTCCGAGAGGGGGGATACGCAGTATTTT	CASSLVESERGDTQYF
TRBV4-1	TRBJ2-3	TRBD2	NA	TGCGCCAGCAGCCGTACTAGCGGGAGCCCCCCAGATACGCAGTATTTT	CASSRTSGSPPDTQYF
TRBV30	TRBJ1-3	NA	NA	TGTGCCTGGAGTTCAGGGGACATATCGGGAAACACCATATATTTT	CAWSSGDISGNTIYF
TRBV2	TRBJ2-7	NA	NA	TGTGCCAGCAGGGGACACTTACTCTCCTACGAGCAGTACTTC	CASRGHLLSYEQYF
TRBV5-1	TRBJ2-7	NA	NA	TGCGCCAGCAGCTTTCGGACAGAGGAATACGAGCAGTACTTC	CASSFRTEEYEQYF
TRBV7-2	TRBJ2-5	TRBD1	once	TGTGCCAGCAGCCAGGGGGAATTGGACCGGTGGGAGACCCAGTACTTC	CASSQGELDRWETQYF
TRBV5-6	TRBJ1-4	NA	NA	TGTGCCAGCAGCTGGGCAGGGGCCGGAAAACTGTTTTTT	CASSWAGAGKLFF
TRBV28	TRBJ1-5	NA	NA	TGTGCCAGCAGTCCCCCAGGGTCGGGCAATCAGCCCCAGCATTTT	CASSPPGSGNQPQHF
TRBV4-2	TRBJ2-7	NA	NA	TGTGCCAGCAGCCAAGGGGCCCTGACTAAGGGGTACTTC	CASSQGALTKGYF
TRBV5-4	TRBJ2-3	TRBD1	few	TGTGCCAGCAGCTCGGGACAGGGAAGCACAGATACGCAGTATTTT	CASSSGQGSTDTQYF
TRBV25-1	TRBJ2-1	NA	NA	TGTGCCAGCAGTGAGTCGACAGGGAGGAGTGAGCAGTTCTTC	CASSESTGRSEQFF
TRBV19	TRBJ2-5	TRBD2	NA	TGTGCCAGTAGTATCTCTGCGGGGGGCCACTACAATGAGCAGTACTTC	CASSISAGGHYNEQYF
TRBV7-9	TRBJ1-2	TRBD1	NA	TGTGCCAGCAGTTCGGGACAGGGCCGCGTCGATGGCTACACCTTC	CASSSGQGRVDGYTF
TRBV2	TRBJ2-7	TRBD2	NA	TGTGCCAAAGCCTCCGGCCTAGCGGGGGCCGAGCAGTACTTC	CAKASGLAGAEQYF
TRBV6-5	TRBJ2-2	NA	NA	TGTGCCAGCCGGCGGAACGACAGAAACACCGGGGAGCTGTTTTTT	CASRRNDRNTGELFF
TRBV5-1	TRBJ1-2	NA	NA	TGCGCCAGCAGCCTACAGGGTGATGGCTACACCTTC	CASSLQGDGYTF
TRBV6-5	TRBJ1-5	NA	NA	TGTGCCAGCAGTAGGGAAGCAGGGAACAATCAGCCCCAGCATTTT	CASSREAGNNQPQHF
TRBV14	TRBJ2-3	NA	NA	TGTGCCAGCAGCCAAGAATGGGGGGTAGATACGCAGTATTTT	CASSQEWGVDTQYF
TRBV5-1	TRBJ2-1	NA	NA	TGCGCCAGCAGCTCCTCGGTGCAAGGGGGATACAATGAGCAGTTCTTC	CASSSSVQGGYNEQFF
TRBV25-1	TRBJ1-2	NA	NA	TGTGCCAGCAGTGAATATATGCTATTGGGGGGGCATTATGGCTACACCTTC	CASSEYMLLGGHYGYTF
TRBV9	TRBJ2-7	TRBD1	NA	TGTGCCAGCAGCGCGACAGGGCCCTACGAGCAGTACTTC	CASSATGPYEQYF
TRBV11-2	TRBJ2-2	TRBD1	NA	TGTGCCAGCAGCTTGACAGGGGCAGCGAACACCGGGGAGCTGTTTTTT	CASSLTGAANTGELFF
TRBV7-3	TRBJ1-1	NA	NA	TGTGCCAGCAGCTTAACCGGGGGGAACACTGAAGCTTTCTTT	CASSLTGGNTEAFF
TRBV6-1	TRBJ1-2	TRBD1	NA	TGTGCCAGCACTGAGGGGACAGGGTTTAGTCGGAGTGACTATGGCTACGCCTTC	CASTEGTGFSRSDYGYAF
TRBV6-6	TRBJ2-1	TRBD1	NA	TGTGCCAGCAGTTACGTGGGACAGAACTTCAATGAGCAGTTCTTC	CASSYVGQNFNEQFF
TRBV5-4	TRBJ2-3	NA	NA	TGTGCCAGCAGCTTAGACTCCACAGATACGCAGTATTTT	CASSLDSTDTQYF
TRBV5-1	TRBJ2-6	NA	NA	TGCGCCAGCAGCTTAAGGGGCCTTTCTATCTCTGGGGCCAACGTCCTGACTTTC	CASSLRGLSISGANVLTF
TRBV5-8	TRBJ1-1	TRBD1	few	TGTGCCAGCACCCCACAGGGGGCGCGGGACACTGAAGCTTTCTTT	CASTPQGARDTEAFF